The TCR beta chain described here comes from a study of T cell responses to AZD1222 COVID-19 vaccine. The study's findings and limits: Only 5 or 6 people who got AZD1222 tested seropositive at baseline. Scientists sampled the repertoires only once the peak T cell response had passed. Spike-wide vaccine-associated CD4 TCRs dominated at 160-218 and 743-854.

V gave up 2 bases and J gave up 2 bases, with 10 bases separating them. Germline V gene lookup returns CDR1 SGHVS and CDR2 FQNEAQ. The CDR3 runs 15 residues. About this clone: The antigen is unknown.

The repertoire was sequenced with immunoSEQ multiplex PCR; TCRdb's copy has only in-frame clones and lacks some. The sample shows 80,000 to 100,000 clones, 70% to 90% of them seen only once. The TCR was taken from an adult who received the AZD1222 COVID-19 vaccine. The chain has TRBV7-8 and TRBJ1-5, with D possibly matching TRBD1 (6 bases). The input for sequencing was peripheral blood, taken 28 days after the second AZD1222 dose. The CDR3 nucleotides are TGTGCCAGCAGCTTATTATCAGGGGGCAATCAGCCCCAGCATTTT. Protein product: CASSLLSGGNQPQHF.